This T cell receptor beta chain was sequenced during a study of blood T cell repertoires in COVID-19. About the research overall: Acute and convalescent COVID-19 samples came from the United States, Italy and Spain.

Germline V gives CDR1 KGHSH, CDR2 LQKENI. V lost 6 bases and J lost 1, with 7 bases in between. The CDR3 is 13 residues long. Individuals aged roughly 18 to 95 years were recruited from some 26 US areas. In assigning cohorts, the study relied on participant-reported clinical history. Per the authors' pipeline: Amplification with reference gene primers provided the estimates of nucleated cell counts. Only in-frame clones appear in the TCRdb table, and some are missing; sequencing was by immunoSEQ multiplex PCR. The DNA was the basis for D and trimming; V, J and clone size are from that table. The sample records under 500,000 clones, around 90% being singletons.

What was sequenced was PBMCs or T cells enriched from blood (not recorded which). The chain is built from TRBV18 and TRBJ1-3, with D uncertain. This clonotype was sampled from a woman younger than 30 with acute COVID-19. CDR3 region: CASSPTSGNTIYF. The CDR3 nucleotides read TGTGCCAGCTCCCCGACATCTGGAAACACCATATATTTT.